This T cell receptor (beta chain) was identified during a study of T cells in Graves' hyperthyroidism and ophthalmopathy (dated by TCRdb to between 2018 and 2020). For the wider study: Peripheral blood was collected at initial diagnosis, before any treatment. To identify TCR V-J signatures that set the groups apart, the researchers used a discovery cohort of about a hundred patients, made up of 40 to 45 with Graves' ophthalmopathy and some 56 with stable Graves' hyperthyroidism. An independent validation cohort of around 19 hyperthyroidism patients and approximately 16 patients who later progressed to ophthalmopathy tested prospective prediction of ophthalmopathy. The 100 discovery patients were randomly split 7:3 into training and test sets. In addition, the study compared T-cell repertoires in thyroid tissue and in blood from a handful of Graves' hyperthyroidism patients. After blood sampling, hyperthyroidism patients were treated with methimazole at a starting dose of 30 mg daily, and ophthalmopathy patients were treated with high-dose intravenous methylprednisolone. TCR Vbeta CDR3 sequencing of 135 peripheral blood samples (under 45 ophthalmopathy, 75 hyperthyroidism and some 17 progressor patients) is reported in the paper. What the work shows at the level of the full study, not this receptor alone: A model built on a 13 V-J signature distinguished ophthalmopathy from stable hyperthyroidism, reaching roughly 88% sensitivity and about 81% specificity in cross-validation and 80%/75% in testing. Most expanded thyroid clonotypes (frequency above 0.001) were also found in blood, which suggests that blood repertoires may mirror thyroid immune responses. No statistical method was used to fix the sample size in advance, and group allocation was not hidden from the investigators. In validation, the model predicted progression to ophthalmopathy a median of about 6.8 months before onset, with 70% to 71% sensitivity and 72.22% specificity.

The sample holds many counts of this clonotype. Its recognized antigen is unknown. No base quality information exists; no much larger clone differs at one position. The TCR beta CDR3 regions were amplified from RNA transcripts. A first-round RT-PCR of the TCR CDR3 used the HTBI primer set with the Qiagen OneStep RT-PCR kit. Libraries were constructed in a second round of multiplex PCR, after which size selection and purification were carried out. The libraries were sequenced on an Illumina HiSeq2000 using paired-end 100 bp reads. The paper's data handling went like this. SOAPnuke was used to process the raw data, with reads discarded if the reads contained adapters or uncalled bases, had a mean Phred below 15, or lacked an exact constant-primer or identifier match. High-quality paired reads were merged with COPE v1.2.5, and unique nucleotide sequences were defined as clonotypes. MiTCR v1.1 was used to align the clonotypes against IMGT TRBV, TRBD and TRBJ reference segments. Analysis was restricted to V-J combinations with a frequency above 0.0001, which covered 99.2% of repertoires. A TCS score was defined as the ratio of F50 (clonal expansion) to E x V (chaos), with BLOSUM62-based TCRdist applied between CDR3 peptides within each V-J. Welch's t-statistics and random forest reduced around 550 V-J features to about 13, which were used in a naive Bayes classifier (R e1071). Thyroid-blood repertoire similarity was quantified with the Morisita-Horn index. In-frame beta chains were kept once TCRdb had trimmed the public reads at Q25 with fastp and called clones with MiXCR. Each CDR3 protein gets just one entry, which takes the most common genes and DNA from the rows behind it. TCRdb assigned the V and J calls; the authors' analysis was not used. The sample table shows 700,000 to 850,000 distinct CDR3 sequences, and just over 35% are seen once. Roughly 31% of the sample belongs to the ten largest clones.

Stable Graves' hyperthyroidism was defined as no progression to ophthalmopathy during 18 months of follow-up. The hyperthyroidism patients were between 18 and 65 years old and newly diagnosed, with a disease duration of less than 2 months. Patients with uncontrolled infections, other autoimmune diseases, pregnancy or lactation were excluded. Clinical symptoms, serum thyroxine and TRAb, thyroid ultrasound, and orbital computed tomography formed the basis for the diagnoses. PBMCs were separated from roughly 10 ml of fresh peripheral blood using Ficoll-Paque density gradient centrifugation. Total RNA was extracted with Trizol reagent, and quality was checked on an Agilent 2100 Bioanalyzer. Sample: blood. This clonotype was obtained from a woman aged 35 to 49 with Graves' hyperthyroidism.

The DNA reads as follows: TGTGCCATCAGTGAACAGGCGATGGACGGCTACACCTTC. Translated, this is CAISEQAMDGYTF. This chain joins TRBV10-3 to TRBJ1-2; a tentative D call is TRBD1 (5 bases match). V gives up 3 bases and J gives up 8 bases, and the segment between their germline ends measures 13 bases. CDR3 length: 13 amino acids, cysteine to phenylalanine. The retained sequence is limited to the CDR3, 39 bases, with the frame set at the first base. Taken from the germline V gene, the CDR1 and CDR2 loops are ENHRY and SYGVKD.